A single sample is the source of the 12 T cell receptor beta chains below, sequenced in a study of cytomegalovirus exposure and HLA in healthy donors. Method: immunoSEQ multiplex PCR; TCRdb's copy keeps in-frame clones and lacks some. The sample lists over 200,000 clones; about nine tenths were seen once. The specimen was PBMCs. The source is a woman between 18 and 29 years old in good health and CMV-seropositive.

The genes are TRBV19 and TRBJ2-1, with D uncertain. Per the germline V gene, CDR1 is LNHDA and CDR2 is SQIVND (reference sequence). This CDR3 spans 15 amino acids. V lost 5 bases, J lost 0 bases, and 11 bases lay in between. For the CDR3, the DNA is TGTGCCAGTAGTCCGGCGACTTCCTCCTACAATGAGCAGTTCTTC. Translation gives CASSPATSSYNEQFF.

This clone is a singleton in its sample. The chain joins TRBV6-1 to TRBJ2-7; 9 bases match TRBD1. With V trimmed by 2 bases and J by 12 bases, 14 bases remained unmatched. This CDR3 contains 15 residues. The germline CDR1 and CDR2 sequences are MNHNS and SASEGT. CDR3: CASSESPDRGPSGYF. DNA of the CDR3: TGTGCCAGCAGTGAATCGCCGGACAGGGGACCGTCGGGGTACTTC.

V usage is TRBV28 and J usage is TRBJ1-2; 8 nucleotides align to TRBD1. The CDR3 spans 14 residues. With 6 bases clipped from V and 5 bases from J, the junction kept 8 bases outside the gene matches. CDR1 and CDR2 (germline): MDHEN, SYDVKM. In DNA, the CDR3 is TGTGCCAGCAGCTCAGGCGGGACAGGTTATGGCTACACCTTC. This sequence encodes CASSSGGTGYGYTF.

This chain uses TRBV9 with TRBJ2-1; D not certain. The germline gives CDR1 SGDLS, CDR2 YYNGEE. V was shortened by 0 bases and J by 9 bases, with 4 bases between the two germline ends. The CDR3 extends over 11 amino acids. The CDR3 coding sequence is TGTGCCAGCAGCGTAGGTAGTGAGCAGTTCTTC. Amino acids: CASSVGSEQFF.

The CDR3 region is CASSLDRGATNEKLFF. The CDR3 DNA is TGTGCCAGCAGCTTAGATCGCGGAGCAACTAATGAAAAACTGTTTTTT. The chain is built from TRBV7-9 and TRBJ1-4; D is unclear. V was clipped by 1 base and J by 0 bases, with 9 bases between them. CDR3 size: 16 residues. Germline-derived CDR1 and CDR2 are SEHNR and FQNEAQ (reference sequence).

The CDR3 sequence: CASSLEPGEIYEQYF. The CDR3 DNA is TGCGCCAGCAGCTTGGAGCCAGGGGAAATCTACGAGCAGTACTTC. This chain uses TRBV5-1 with TRBJ2-7; possibly TRBD1 for D (6 bases). Trimming cost V 0 bases and J 3 bases, with 13 bases left between them. Germline V CDR1 and CDR2: SGHRS, YFSETQ. The CDR3 covers 15 residues.

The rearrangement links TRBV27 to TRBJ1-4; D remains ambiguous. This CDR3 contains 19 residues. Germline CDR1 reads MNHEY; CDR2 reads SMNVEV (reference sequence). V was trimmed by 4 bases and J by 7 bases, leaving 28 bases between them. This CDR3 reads CASSWRERTDGEQREKLFF. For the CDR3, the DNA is TGTGCCAGCAGTTGGAGAGAGCGGACGGATGGAGAGCAACGTGAAAAACTGTTTTTT.

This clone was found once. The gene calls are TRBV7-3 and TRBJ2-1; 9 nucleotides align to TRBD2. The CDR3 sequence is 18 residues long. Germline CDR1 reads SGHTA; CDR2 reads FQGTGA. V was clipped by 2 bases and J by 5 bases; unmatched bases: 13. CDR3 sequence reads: CASSLGASGNPFDNEQFF. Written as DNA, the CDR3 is TGTGCCAGCAGCTTAGGGGCTAGCGGGAATCCCTTCGACAATGAGCAGTTCTTC. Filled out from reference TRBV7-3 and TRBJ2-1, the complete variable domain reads GAGVSQTPSNKVTEKGKYVELRCDPISGHTALYWYRQSLGQGPEFLIYFQGTGAADDSGLPNDRFFAVRPEGSVSTLKIQRTERGDSAVYLCASSLGASGNPFDNEQFFGPGTRLTVL.

In DNA, the CDR3 is TGTGCCAGTCAAACCGGGGGTGGAAAGGGCTACACCTTC. Its translation is CASQTGGGKGYTF. J is TRBJ1-2 and V is TRBV28, with a possible D match to TRBD1 (5 bases). The CDR3 runs to 13 residues. CDR1 MDHEN and CDR2 SYDVKM come from the germline V gene. V lost 9 bases to trimming and J lost 8 bases, with 19 bases between them.

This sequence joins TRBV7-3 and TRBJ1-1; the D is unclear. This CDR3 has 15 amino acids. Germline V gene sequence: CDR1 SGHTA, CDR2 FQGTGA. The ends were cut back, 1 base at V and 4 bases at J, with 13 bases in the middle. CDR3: CASSLNPGRVTEAFF. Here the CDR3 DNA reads TGTGCCAGCAGCTTAAATCCGGGGAGGGTCACTGAAGCTTTCTTT.

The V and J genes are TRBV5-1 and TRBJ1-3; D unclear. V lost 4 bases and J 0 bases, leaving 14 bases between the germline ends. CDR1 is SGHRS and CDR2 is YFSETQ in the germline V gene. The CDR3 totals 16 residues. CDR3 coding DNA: TGCGCCAGCAGCCCTTTAGGACGGGACTCTGGAAACACCATATATTTT. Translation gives CASSPLGRDSGNTIYF. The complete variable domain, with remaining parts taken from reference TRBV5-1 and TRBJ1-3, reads KAGVTQTPRYLIKTRGQQVTLSCSPISGHRSVSWYQQTPGQGLQFLFEYFSETQRNKGNFPGRFSGRQFSNSRSEMNVSTLELGDSALYLCASSPLGRDSGNTIYFGEGSWLTVV.

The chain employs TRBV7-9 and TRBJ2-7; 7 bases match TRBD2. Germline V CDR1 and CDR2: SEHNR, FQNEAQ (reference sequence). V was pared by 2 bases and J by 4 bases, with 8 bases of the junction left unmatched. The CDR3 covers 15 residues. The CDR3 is CASSLSGLAVYEQYF. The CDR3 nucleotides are TGTGCCAGCAGCTTAAGTGGCCTAGCGGTTTACGAGCAGTACTTC.